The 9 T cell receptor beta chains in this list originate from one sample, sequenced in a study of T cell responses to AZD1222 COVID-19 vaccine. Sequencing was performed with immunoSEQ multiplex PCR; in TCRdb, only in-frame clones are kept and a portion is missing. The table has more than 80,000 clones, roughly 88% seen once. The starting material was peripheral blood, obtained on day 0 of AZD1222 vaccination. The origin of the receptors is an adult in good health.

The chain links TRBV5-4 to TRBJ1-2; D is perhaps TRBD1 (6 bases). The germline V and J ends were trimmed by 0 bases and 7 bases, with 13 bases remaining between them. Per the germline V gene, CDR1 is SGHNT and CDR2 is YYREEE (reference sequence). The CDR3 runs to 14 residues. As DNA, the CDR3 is TGTGCCAGCAGCTTGGATCAGGGGTTCAGTGGCTACACCTTC. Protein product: CASSLDQGFSGYTF. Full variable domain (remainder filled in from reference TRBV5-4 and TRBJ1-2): ETGVTQSPTHLIKTRGQQVTLRCSSQSGHNTVSWYQQALGQGPQFIFQYYREEENGRGNFPPRFSGLQFPNYSSELNVNALELDDSALYLCASSLDQGFSGYTFGSGTRLTVV.

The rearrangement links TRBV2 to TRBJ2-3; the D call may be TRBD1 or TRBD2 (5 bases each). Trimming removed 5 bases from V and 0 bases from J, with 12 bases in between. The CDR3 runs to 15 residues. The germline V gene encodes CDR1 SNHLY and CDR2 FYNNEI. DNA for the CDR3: TGTGCCAGCAGTCCCGGGACGTCTAGCACAGATACGCAGTATTTT. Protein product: CASSPGTSSTDTQYF.

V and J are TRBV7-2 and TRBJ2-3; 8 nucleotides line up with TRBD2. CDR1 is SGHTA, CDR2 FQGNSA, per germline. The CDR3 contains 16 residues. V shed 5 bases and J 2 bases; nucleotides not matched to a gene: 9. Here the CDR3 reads CASSPVGGGFTDTQYF. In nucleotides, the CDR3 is TGTGCCAGCAGCCCCGTAGGCGGGGGGTTCACAGATACGCAGTATTTT.

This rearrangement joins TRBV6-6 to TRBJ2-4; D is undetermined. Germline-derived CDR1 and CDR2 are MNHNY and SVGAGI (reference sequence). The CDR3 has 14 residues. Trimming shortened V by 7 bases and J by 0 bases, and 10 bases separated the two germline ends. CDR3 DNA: TGTGCCAGCATAGACGGGCTAGCCAAAAACATTCAGTACTTC. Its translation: CASIDGLAKNIQYF.

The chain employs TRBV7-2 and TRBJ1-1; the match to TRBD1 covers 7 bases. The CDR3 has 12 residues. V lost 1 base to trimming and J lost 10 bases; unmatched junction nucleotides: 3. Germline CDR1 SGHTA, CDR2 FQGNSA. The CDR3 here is CASSLETGRAFF. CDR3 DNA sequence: TGTGCCAGCAGCTTAGAGACAGGGCGAGCTTTCTTT.

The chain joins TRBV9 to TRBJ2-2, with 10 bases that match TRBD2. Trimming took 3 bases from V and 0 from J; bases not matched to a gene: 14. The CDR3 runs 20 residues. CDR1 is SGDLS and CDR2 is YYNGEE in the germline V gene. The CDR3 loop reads CASSAPLLSSGGANTGELFF. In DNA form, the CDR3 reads TGTGCCAGCAGCGCGCCCCTCCTGTCTAGCGGGGGAGCGAACACCGGGGAGCTGTTTTTT.

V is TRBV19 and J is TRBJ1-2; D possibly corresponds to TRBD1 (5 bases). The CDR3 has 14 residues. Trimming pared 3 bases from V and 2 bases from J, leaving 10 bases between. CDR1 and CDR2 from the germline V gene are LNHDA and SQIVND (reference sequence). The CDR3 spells CASSIPGRNYGYTF. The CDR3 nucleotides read TGTGCCAGTAGTATCCCAGGGAGGAACTATGGCTACACCTTC. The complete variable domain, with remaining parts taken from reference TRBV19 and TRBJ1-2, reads DGGITQSPKYLFRKEGQNVTLSCEQNLNHDAMYWYRQDPGQGLRLIYYSQIVNDFQKGDIAEGYSVSREKKESFPLTVTSAQKNPTAFYLCASSIPGRNYGYTFGSGTRLTVV.

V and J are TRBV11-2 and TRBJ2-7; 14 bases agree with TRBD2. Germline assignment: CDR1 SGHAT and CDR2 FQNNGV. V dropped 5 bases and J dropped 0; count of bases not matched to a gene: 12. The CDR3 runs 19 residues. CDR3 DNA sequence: TGTGCCAGCAGCCGAGGACTAGCGGGGGGTCTACCCGGCTCCTACGAGCAGTACTTC. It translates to CASSRGLAGGLPGSYEQYF.

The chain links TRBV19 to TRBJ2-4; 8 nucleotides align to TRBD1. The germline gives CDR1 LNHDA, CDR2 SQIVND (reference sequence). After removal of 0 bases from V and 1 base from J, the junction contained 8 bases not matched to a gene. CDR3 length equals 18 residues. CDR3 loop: CASSIDRTGTSAKNIQYF. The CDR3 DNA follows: TGTGCCAGTAGTATAGATCGGACAGGGACGAGTGCCAAAAACATTCAGTACTTC.